The 20 T cell receptor beta chains listed next were all sequenced from one sample in a study of T cell responses to AZD1222 COVID-19 vaccine. The data were produced by immunoSEQ multiplex PCR, yet TCRdb's version contains in-frame clones alone and is incomplete. The table records under 130,000 clones, approximately 89% of them present only once. The specimen was peripheral blood, collected 28 days after the second AZD1222 dose. These receptors were obtained from an adult who received the AZD1222 COVID-19 vaccine.

This chain joins TRBV25-1 and TRBJ2-7; unclear D gene. The V end lost 4 bases, the J end lost 2 bases, and 18 bases lay between the germline ends. This CDR3 is 16 amino acids long. Germline loops: CDR1 MGHDK, CDR2 SYGVNS. The CDR3, as DNA: TGTGCCAGCAGTGCTGATGGGCTACCTGGGGCCTACGAGCAGTACTTC. This translates into CASSADGLPGAYEQYF.

This chain links TRBV6-2 or TRBV6-3 with TRBJ2-7, with TRBD2 matching 11 bases. V lost 2 bases to trimming and J lost 6 bases; unmatched junction nucleotides: 6. CDR3 length: 15 amino acids. From germline, CDR1 is MNHEY and CDR2 SVGEGT. The CDR3 nucleotides read TGTGCCAGCAGTTACGCGACTAGCGGGACGGGCGAGCAGTACTTC. Its protein product is CASSYATSGTGEQYF.

This chain links TRBV18 with TRBJ2-7; D uncertain. From germline, CDR1 is KGHSH and CDR2 LQKENI. CDR3 length equals 11 residues. Between the trimmed V and J ends, which lost 0 bases and 12 bases, there was a span of 9 bases. CDR3 nucleotide sequence: TGTGCCAGCTCACCACCCGAGCCGGGGTACTTC. The encoded protein is CASSPPEPGYF.

A few counts support this clone. This chain uses TRBV5-4 with TRBJ2-5; either TRBD1 or TRBD2 may fit D (5 bases each). With 0 bases removed from V and 5 bases from J, the gap between germline ends came to 17 bases. Germline lookup yields CDR1 SGHNT and CDR2 YYREEE (reference sequence). This CDR3 is built from 16 residues. Here the CDR3 DNA reads TGTGCCAGCAGCTTGGAAGGGACCCGGGTTCACGAGACCCAGTACTTC. Protein product: CASSLEGTRVHETQYF.

The V and J genes are TRBV28 and TRBJ1-1; possible D gene TRBD1, 5 bases. Germline CDR1 reads MDHEN; CDR2 reads SYDVKM. The V end lost 7 bases, the J end lost 11 bases, and 26 bases lay between the germline ends. This CDR3 comprises 15 residues. The CDR3 DNA reads TGTGCCAGCACCTCTCCCGGGCAGGGACTCAAAACGGCTTTCTTT. This gives the protein CASTSPGQGLKTAFF.

The chain carries TRBV7-6 and TRBJ2-7; 9 nucleotides align to TRBD1. V lost 3 bases to trimming and J lost 6 bases; unmatched junction nucleotides: 12. CDR3 size: 16 residues. Germline V CDR1 and CDR2: SGHVS, FNYEAQ. CDR3 sequence reads: CASSLDPGQGLIEQYF. The CDR3 nucleotides read TGTGCCAGCAGCTTGGACCCGGGACAGGGTTTAATCGAGCAGTACTTC. The full variable domain, its missing parts supplied by reference TRBV7-6 and TRBJ2-7, is GAGVSQSPRYKVTKRGQDVALRCDPISGHVSLYWYRQALGQGPEFLTYFNYEAQQDKSGLPNDRFSAERPEGSISTLTIQRTEQRDSAMYRCASSLDPGQGLIEQYFGPGTRLTVT.

This clone was seen more than once but under ten times. The chain links TRBV6-5 to TRBJ2-7, with D perhaps assigned TRBD1 or TRBD2 (5 bases each). Deletions cut 7 bases from V and 3 bases from J, with 13 bases between. CDR1 is MNHEY, CDR2 SVGAGI, per germline. The CDR3 has 13 amino acids. As DNA, the CDR3 is TGTGCCAGCAAGCCGGGACGGAGCTACGAGCAGTACTTC. Residues: CASKPGRSYEQYF.

This clone appeared a few times. This chain connects TRBV3-1 (or the pseudogene TRBV3-2) to TRBJ1-5; D is possibly TRBD1 (5 bases). The CDR3 runs 16 residues. The ends were cut back, 3 bases at V and 1 base at J, with 13 bases in the middle. Germline lookup yields CDR1 LGHDT and CDR2 YNNKEL (reference sequence). CDR3 in amino acids: CASSQWGVGSNQPQHF. In DNA, the CDR3 is TGTGCCAGCAGCCAGTGGGGGGTCGGGAGCAATCAGCCCCAGCATTTT.

This clone showed up just a few times. J is TRBJ2-7 and V is TRBV15; D is perhaps TRBD2 (6 bases). CDR3 length: 15 residues. Germline V CDR1 and CDR2: LNHNV, YYDKDF (reference sequence). V lost 1 base, J lost 6 bases, and 16 bases lay in between. In DNA, the CDR3 is TGTGCCACCAGCAGAGGATTTGGGGGGAGAGGCGAGCAGTACTTC. Protein sequence: CATSRGFGGRGEQYF.

This sequence joins TRBV4-1 and TRBJ1-4, with 9 bases fitting TRBD1. The germline V gene has CDR1 MGHRA and CDR2 YSYEKL. The CDR3 contains 15 residues. Trimming at V came to 4 bases and at J to 11 bases, leaving 11 bases not matched to a gene. CDR3 bases: TGCGCCAGCAGCCGACCGACGGACAGGGGTTCTAAACTGTTTTTT. This translates into CASSRPTDRGSKLFF.

The rearrangement links TRBV5-4 to TRBJ1-1; 8 nucleotides agree with TRBD1. This CDR3 region has 16 residues. V lost 1 base to trimming and J lost 1 base; unmatched junction nucleotides: 6. Germline V gene sequence: CDR1 SGHNT, CDR2 YYREEE (reference sequence). Here the CDR3 reads CASSLNQGAPNTEAFF. The CDR3 DNA sequence: TGTGCCAGCAGCTTGAATCAGGGGGCTCCGAACACTGAAGCTTTCTTT.

CDR3 bases: TGTGCCAGCAGTAAAACACGAGCGGGACCCAGCTACGAGCAGTACTTC. Its translation: CASSKTRAGPSYEQYF. This rearrangement joins TRBV6-2 or TRBV6-3 to TRBJ2-7; 7 positions agree with TRBD2. The V and J ends lost 5 bases and 3 bases, in that order; junction bases with no gene match: 13. The CDR3 spans 16 residues. Germline-derived CDR1 and CDR2 are MNHEY and SVGEGT.

The chain has TRBV2 and TRBJ1-1; tentatively, D is TRBD1 (5 bases). Per germline, CDR1 SNHLY and CDR2 FYNNEI. V lost 2 bases, J lost 0 bases, and 7 bases lay in between. The CDR3 loop spans 14 amino acids. The CDR3 is CASSETDMNTEAFF. The CDR3 DNA is TGTGCCAGCAGTGAAACGGACATGAACACTGAAGCTTTCTTT.

This sequence joins TRBV7-8 and TRBJ1-5; possibly TRBD1 for D (5 bases). The CDR3 sequence is 13 residues long. Germline V gives CDR1 SGHVS, CDR2 FQNEAQ. Trimming cost V 3 bases and J 5 bases, with 8 bases left between them. In nucleotides, the CDR3 is TGTGCCAGCAGCTTTGGCAGGGATCAGCCCCAGCATTTT. Encoded protein: CASSFGRDQPQHF.

This clone was seen a few times. The chain carries TRBV4-3 and TRBJ2-7; weak D call: TRBD1 (6 bases). Between the trimmed V and J ends, which lost 1 base and 3 bases, there was a span of 13 bases. Per germline, CDR1 LGHNA and CDR2 YSLEER. The CDR3 contains 15 residues. The CDR3 region has the DNA TGCGCCAGCAGCCAAGTATCACAGGGTGGCTACGAGCAGTACTTC. Amino acids: CASSQVSQGGYEQYF.

V and J are TRBV5-1 and TRBJ2-1; 7 bases are a match to TRBD2. Per germline, CDR1 SGHRS and CDR2 YFSETQ. The V gene end was trimmed by 0 bases and the J gene end by 6 bases; junction bases not matched to a gene: 6. CDR3 length equals 15 residues. The CDR3, as DNA: TGCGCCAGCAGCTTGGTTGCTAGCGGCTTCAATGAGCAGTTCTTC. This encodes CASSLVASGFNEQFF.

The chain is built from TRBV11-1 and TRBJ2-6; D is perhaps TRBD2 (5 bases). The CDR3 loop spans 15 amino acids. Deletions cut 5 bases from V and 3 bases from J, with 11 bases between. The V gene's germline CDR1 is SGHAT and CDR2 FQDESV (reference sequence). CDR3 amino acids: CASSTHGVGANVLTF. CDR3 bases: TGTGCCAGCAGCACTCACGGGGTTGGGGCCAACGTCCTGACTTTC.

The CDR3 nucleotides are TGTGCCAGCAGGGCAACTTCTACACGTTCTGGGGCCAACGTCCTGACTTTC. Translation gives CASRATSTRSGANVLTF. The V gene is TRBV2, the J gene TRBJ2-6; D remains ambiguous. The V gene's germline CDR1 is SNHLY and CDR2 FYNNEI. V was shortened by 6 bases and J by 1 base, with 16 bases between the two germline ends. CDR3 length: 17 residues.

This clone is a singleton in its sample. The V gene is TRBV3-1 (or the pseudogene TRBV3-2), the J gene TRBJ1-1; D is undetermined. The germline V gene encodes CDR1 LGHDT and CDR2 YNNKEL (reference sequence). Trimming shortened V by 1 base and J by 1 base, and 4 bases separated the two germline ends. This CDR3 spans 13 amino acids. CDR3 sequence: CASSQVGNTEAFF. The DNA for the CDR3 is TGTGCCAGCAGCCAAGTAGGGAACACTGAAGCTTTCTTT.

The chain recombines TRBV9 with TRBJ2-7; 10 bases line up with TRBD2. CDR1 SGDLS and CDR2 YYNGEE come from the germline V gene. V trimming: 3 bases; J trimming: 4 bases; junction bases outside the gene matches: 7. The CDR3 is 15 residues long. CDR3 DNA: TGTGCCAGCAGCGCCCAAGTGACTAGCGGGTACGAGCAGTACTTC. Translation gives CASSAQVTSGYEQYF. The full variable domain, in which reference TRBV9 and TRBJ2-7 provide the parts outside the CDR3, is DSGVTQTPKHLITATGQRVTLRCSPRSGDLSVYWYQQSLDQGLQFLIQYYNGEERAKGNILERFSAQQFPDLHSELNLSSLELGDSALYFCASSAQVTSGYEQYFGPGTRLTVT.